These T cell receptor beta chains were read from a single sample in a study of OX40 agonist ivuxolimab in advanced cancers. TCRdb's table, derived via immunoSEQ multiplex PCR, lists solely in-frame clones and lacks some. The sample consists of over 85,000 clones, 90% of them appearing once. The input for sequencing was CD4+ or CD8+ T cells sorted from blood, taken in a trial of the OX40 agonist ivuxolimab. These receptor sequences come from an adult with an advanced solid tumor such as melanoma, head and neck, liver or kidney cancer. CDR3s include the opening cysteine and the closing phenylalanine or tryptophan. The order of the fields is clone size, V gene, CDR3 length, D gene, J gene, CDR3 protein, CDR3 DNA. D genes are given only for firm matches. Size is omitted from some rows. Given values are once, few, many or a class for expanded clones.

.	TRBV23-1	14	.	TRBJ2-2	CASSQGQSTGELFF	TGCGCCAGCAGTCAAGGGCAGAGCACCGGGGAGCTGTTTTTT
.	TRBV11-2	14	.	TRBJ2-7	CASSLARVGGEQYF	TGTGCCAGCAGCTTAGCGCGGGTGGGCGGCGAGCAGTACTTC
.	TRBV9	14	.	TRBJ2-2	CASSQMSPTGELFF	TGTGCCAGCAGCCAGATGTCCCCCACCGGGGAGCTGTTTTTT
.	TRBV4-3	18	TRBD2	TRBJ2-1	CASSQDPTSGNSYNEQFF	TGCGCCAGCAGCCAAGACCCGACTAGCGGTAACTCCTACAATGAGCAGTTCTTC
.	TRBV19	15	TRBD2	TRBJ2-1	CASNPTSGVSGEQFF	TGTGCCAGTAACCCGACTAGCGGCGTGTCGGGTGAGCAGTTCTTC
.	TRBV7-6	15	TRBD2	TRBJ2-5	CASLQGGGDQETQYF	TGTGCCAGCCTCCAGGGCGGGGGGGATCAAGAGACCCAGTACTTC
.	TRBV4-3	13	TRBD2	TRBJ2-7	CASSQASGGEQYF	TGCGCCAGCAGCCAAGCCAGCGGGGGCGAGCAGTACTTC
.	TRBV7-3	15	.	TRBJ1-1	CASSPRRLRETEAFF	TGTGCCAGCAGCCCTAGGAGGCTACGGGAAACTGAAGCTTTCTTT
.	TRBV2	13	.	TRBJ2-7	CASSEMGAYEQYF	TGTGCCAGCAGTGAAATGGGGGCGTACGAGCAGTACTTC
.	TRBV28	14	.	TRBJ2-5	CASSLSLPSETQYF	TGTGCCAGCAGTTTATCGCTGCCCTCGGAGACCCAGTACTTC
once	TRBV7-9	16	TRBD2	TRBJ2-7	CASSLSLGGSPYEQYF	TGTGCCAGCAGCCTTAGTCTGGGCGGGAGCCCCTACGAGCAGTACTTC
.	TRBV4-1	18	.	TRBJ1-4	CASSQDGKGWRTNEKLFF	TGCGCCAGCAGCCAAGACGGGAAGGGATGGCGAACTAATGAAAAACTGTTTTTT
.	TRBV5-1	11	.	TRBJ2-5	CASSPSETQYF	TGCGCCAGCAGCCCCTCAGAGACCCAGTACTTC
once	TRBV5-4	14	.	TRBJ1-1	CASSFGGIDTEAFF	TGTGCCAGCAGCTTTGGGGGTATAGACACTGAAGCTTTCTTT
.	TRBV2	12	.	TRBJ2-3	CASRGEADTQYF	TGTGCCAGCAGGGGGGAGGCAGATACGCAGTATTTT
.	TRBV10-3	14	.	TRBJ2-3	CAIAGGQWADTQYF	TGTGCCATCGCCGGGGGGCAGTGGGCAGATACGCAGTATTTT
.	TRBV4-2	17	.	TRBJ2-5	CASSQDSTVKYQETQYF	TGTGCCAGCAGCCAAGATTCTACAGTGAAGTACCAAGAGACCCAGTACTTC
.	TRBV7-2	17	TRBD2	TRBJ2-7	CASSLGSLGLVSYEQYF	TGTGCCAGCAGCTTAGGTTCCCTCGGACTAGTATCCTACGAGCAGTACTTC
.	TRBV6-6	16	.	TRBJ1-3	CASSYGVSYTGNTIYF	TGTGCCAGCAGTTACGGAGTCAGTTACACTGGAAACACCATATATTTT
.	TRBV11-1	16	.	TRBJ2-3	CASSLAESTSTDTQYF	TGTGCCAGCAGCTTGGCGGAGAGTACTAGCACAGATACGCAGTATTTT
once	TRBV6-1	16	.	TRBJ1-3	CASSEAGGGSGNTIYF	TGTGCCAGCAGTGAAGCGGGGGGGGGCTCTGGAAACACCATATATTTT
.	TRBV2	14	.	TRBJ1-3	CASSEPDSGNTIYF	TGTGCCAGCAGTGAACCAGACTCTGGAAACACCATATATTTT
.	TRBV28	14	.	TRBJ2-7	CASTPQSVRWEQYF	TGTGCCAGCACCCCGCAGAGCGTACGTTGGGAGCAGTACTTC
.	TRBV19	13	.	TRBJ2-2	CASSTRNTGELFF	TGTGCCAGTAGTACGAGGAACACCGGGGAGCTGTTTTTT
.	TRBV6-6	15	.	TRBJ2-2	CASSYARQNTGELFF	TGTGCCAGCAGTTACGCCCGTCAGAACACCGGGGAGCTGTTTTTT
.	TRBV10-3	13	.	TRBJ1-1	CAISSPGRTEAFF	TGTGCCATCAGTAGCCCGGGACGGACTGAAGCTTTCTTT
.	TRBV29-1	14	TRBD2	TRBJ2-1	CSVSPGLGVIEQFF	TGCAGCGTTTCTCCGGGACTAGGAGTCATTGAGCAGTTCTTC
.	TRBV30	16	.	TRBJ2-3	CAWSVALAILTDTQYF	TGTGCCTGGAGTGTAGCGCTAGCGATTCTGACAGATACGCAGTATTTT
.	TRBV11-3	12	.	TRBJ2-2	CASSLNTGELFF	TGTGCCAGCAGCTTGAACACCGGGGAGCTGTTTTTT
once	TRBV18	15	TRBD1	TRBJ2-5	CASSLGQGIQETQYF	TGTGCCAGCTCCCTGGGACAGGGGATCCAAGAGACCCAGTACTTC
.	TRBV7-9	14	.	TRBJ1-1	CASSLRARNTEAFF	TGTGCCAGCAGCTTACGGGCTAGGAACACTGAAGCTTTCTTT
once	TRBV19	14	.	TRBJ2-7	CASSMGRSSYEQYF	TGTGCCAGTAGTATGGGCAGGAGCTCCTACGAGCAGTACTTC
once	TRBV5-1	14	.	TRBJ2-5	CASSARLKGETQYF	TGCGCCAGCAGCGCAAGGCTCAAAGGGGAGACCCAGTACTTC